What follows are 32 T cell receptor beta chains derived from one specimen sequenced in a study of beta chain features in type 1 diabetes. Expressed TCRB transcripts were sequenced, since all the RNA that had been isolated was reverse transcribed. Produced via immunoSEQ multiplex PCR; TCRdb's table is partial and in-frame only. The sample shows under 850,000 clones, 13% of them seen only once. Their cognate antigens are unknown. Study results and caveats: When Type 1 diabetes patients were examined, their TCRB CDR3s proved moderately but significantly shorter in all four CD4+ subsets.

Sequencing was carried out using naive CD4+ T cells from blood. These TCRs come from a man aged 18 to 29 with type 1 diabetes.

This clone was recorded a few times. This chain uses TRBV25-1 with TRBJ2-7; 9 positions match TRBD1. Germline V gives CDR1 MGHDK, CDR2 SYGVNS. V shed 2 bases, J shed 5 bases, and the junction held 13 bases outside the gene matches. The CDR3 has 17 residues. This chain's CDR3 is CASSETVLGTGKNEQYF. CDR3 DNA sequence: TGTGCCAGCAGTGAAACGGTCTTAGGGACAGGGAAGAACGAGCAGTACTTC.

This chain uses TRBV9 with TRBJ2-1; 10 bases fit TRBD1. The junction had 3 bases not matched to a gene; V was cut back by 4 bases and J by 5 bases. Germline V CDR1 and CDR2: SGDLS, YYNGEE. The CDR3 is 14 amino acids. CDR3 amino acids: CASSPGQGNNEQFF. In DNA form, the CDR3 reads TGTGCCAGCAGCCCGGGACAGGGGAACAATGAGCAGTTCTTC. The full variable domain, completed using reference TRBV9 and TRBJ2-1, is DSGVTQTPKHLITATGQRVTLRCSPRSGDLSVYWYQQSLDQGLQFLIQYYNGEERAKGNILERFSAQQFPDLHSELNLSSLELGDSALYFCASSPGQGNNEQFFGPGTRLTVL.

The V and J genes are TRBV6-5 and TRBJ2-7, with D possibly TRBD2 on 6 matching bases. V was clipped by 2 bases and J by 3 bases, with 14 bases between them. The CDR3 sequence is 15 residues long. The germline V gene encodes CDR1 MNHEY and CDR2 SVGAGI. The CDR3 nucleotides are TGTGCCAGCAGTTACGTCGGGGGTATTGGCTACGAGCAGTACTTC. This translates into CASSYVGGIGYEQYF.

On this clone itself: Other DNA sequences from this sample encode an identical CDR3 as well. The rearrangement joins TRBV30 to TRBJ1-1; TRBD1 is a possible D gene (5 bases). V was trimmed by 2 bases and J by 5 bases, leaving 12 bases between them. CDR3 size: 13 residues. Germline loops: CDR1 GTSNPN, CDR2 SVGIG (reference sequence). The CDR3 is CAWSSQGGTEAFF. The CDR3 bases are TGTGCCTGGAGTTCCCAGGGAGGAACTGAAGCTTTCTTT.

The chain links TRBV9 to TRBJ2-6; 10 positions agree with TRBD1. CDR3 size: 17 residues. Germline CDR1 reads SGDLS; CDR2 reads YYNGEE. J gave up 2 bases and V 0 bases, and 2 bases lay outside the gene matches. The DNA of the CDR3 is TGTGCCAGCAGCGTAGGACAGGGGGCAGCTGGGGCCAACGTCCTGACTTTC. Translation gives CASSVGQGAAGANVLTF.

There are a few counts of this clone. The CDR3: CASSGGWDDNSPLHF. The CDR3 DNA reads as TGCGCCAGCAGCGGTGGTTGGGACGACAATTCACCCCTCCACTTT. The chain combines TRBV5-1 with TRBJ1-6; a weak D match, TRBD1 (5 bases). Per the germline V gene, CDR1 is SGHRS and CDR2 is YFSETQ. The CDR3 totals 15 residues. The V end was cut by 4 bases, the J end by 7 bases, with 15 bases between.

The chain recombines TRBV4-1 with TRBJ2-5; D remains ambiguous. The CDR3 spans 15 residues. Germline CDR1 is MGHRA and CDR2 is YSYEKL. Trimming took 0 bases from V and 3 from J, leaving 11 bases between them. The DNA for the CDR3 is TGCGCCAGCAGCCAAGATGGCAGAGACGAAGAGACCCAGTACTTC. This sequence encodes CASSQDGRDEETQYF.

In its sample, this clone was seen a few times. This sequence joins TRBV6-5 and TRBJ2-7, with D possibly being TRBD2 (6 bases). In germline, CDR1 is MNHEY, CDR2 SVGAGI. The V gene lost 2 bases and the J gene lost 6 bases, with 14 bases spanning the gap. This CDR3 spans 14 amino acids. CDR3 coding DNA: TGTGCCAGCAGTTACGAGGAAATGGGGGGCGAGCAGTACTTC. Translation: CASSYEEMGGEQYF.

The chain is built from TRBV14 and TRBJ1-6; TRBD1 is a possible D gene (6 bases). The CDR3 runs to 14 residues. Germline-derived CDR1 and CDR2 are SGHDN and FVKESK. Trimming shortened V by 2 bases and J by 10 bases, and 12 bases separated the two germline ends. DNA for the CDR3: TGTGCCAGCAGCCAATTCGGGGGCGCCTCACCCCTCCACTTT. It specifies CASSQFGGASPLHF.

This clone was counted a few times. The chain joins TRBV7-9 to TRBJ1-2; 7 nucleotides agree with TRBD1. The germline V gene has CDR1 SEHNR and CDR2 FQNEAQ (reference sequence). V lost 4 bases to trimming and J lost 4 bases; unmatched junction nucleotides: 3. The CDR3 covers 13 residues. CDR3 protein: CASSSDRVYGYTF. CDR3 DNA sequence: TGTGCCAGCAGCTCAGACAGGGTCTATGGCTACACCTTC.

The sample holds a few counts of this clone. The chain links TRBV7-9 to TRBJ2-5; 8 nucleotides agree with TRBD1. This CDR3 is 14 amino acids long. Per the germline V gene, CDR1 is SEHNR and CDR2 is FQNEAQ (reference sequence). V shed 5 bases, J shed 5 bases, and the junction held 7 bases outside the gene matches. CDR3 loop: CASSPTGVGETQYF. The CDR3 DNA follows: TGTGCCAGCAGCCCGACAGGGGTGGGGGAGACCCAGTACTTC.

In this sample, this clone turned up a few times. DNA for the CDR3: TGTGCCAGCAGCACCGGGGGGTTCCAGCCCCAGCATTTT. Its translation: CASSTGGFQPQHF. The genes are TRBV6-5 and TRBJ1-5; D possibly corresponds to TRBD1 (5 bases). V was pared by 6 bases and J by 7 bases, with 13 bases between. CDR1 and CDR2 from the germline V gene are MNHEY and SVGAGI. The CDR3 sequence is 13 residues long.

The chain couples TRBV7-2 to TRBJ1-1; D is uncertain. V dropped 1 base and J dropped 2 bases, with 11 bases sitting between them. Per germline, CDR1 SGHTA and CDR2 FQGNSA. CDR3 length: 15 residues. CDR3 sequence (DNA): TGTGCCAGCAGCTTAGTGCCGGTCCATAACACTGAAGCTTTCTTT. The encoded protein is CASSLVPVHNTEAFF.

The chain links TRBV28 to TRBJ1-5; TRBD1 agrees at 9 bases. The CDR3 runs 13 residues. Looked up from germline, CDR1 is MDHEN and CDR2 is SYDVKM. V shed 6 bases, J shed 4 bases, and the junction held 1 base outside the gene matches. CDR3 in amino acids: CASRGQGNQPQHF. CDR3 bases: TGTGCCAGCAGGGGACAGGGAAATCAGCCCCAGCATTTT.

This clone was counted between two and nine times. The chain recombines TRBV2 with TRBJ1-4; D gene unclear. Trimming pared 7 bases from V and 3 bases from J, leaving 18 bases between. Germline CDR1 is SNHLY and CDR2 is FYNNEI. The CDR3 totals 16 residues. This CDR3 reads CASMPTWKSANEKLFF. CDR3 DNA sequence: TGTGCCAGCATGCCGACTTGGAAGTCCGCTAATGAAAAACTGTTTTTT.

The chain has TRBV4-2 and TRBJ1-1; no reliable D call. This CDR3 is 11 amino acids long. Germline V gene data show CDR1 as LGHNA and CDR2 as YNFKEQ. Trimming left V 3 bases short and J 3 bases short, with 2 bases between. The CDR3 protein is CASSQYTEAFF. The CDR3 nucleotides are TGTGCCAGCAGCCAGTACACTGAAGCTTTCTTT.

Concerning this clone itself: A junction boundary mismatches the germline segment, possibly from a read error. The chain has TRBV30 and TRBJ1-2; a possible D gene is TRBD1 (5 bases). The CDR3 extends over 14 amino acids. CDR1 GTSNPN and CDR2 SVGIG come from the germline V gene (reference sequence). The CDR3 is CAWTPMGVRYGHTF. The CDR3 DNA reads as TGTGCCTGGACTCCCATGGGGGTGCGGTATGGCCACACCTTC. The full variable domain, in which reference TRBV30 and TRBJ1-2 provide the parts outside the CDR3, is SQTIHQWPATLVQPVGSPLSLECTVEGTSNPNLYWYRQAAGRGLQLLFYSVGIGQISSEVPQNLSASRPQDRQFILSSKKLLLSDSGFYLCAWTPMGVRYGHTFGSGTRLTVV.

V usage is TRBV9 and J usage is TRBJ1-1; D is undetermined. In germline, CDR1 is SGDLS, CDR2 YYNGEE. The CDR3 loop spans 14 amino acids. Trimming took off 4 bases at V and 0 bases at J, with 10 bases between the two ends. The CDR3 loop is CASSPESMNTEAFF. DNA for the CDR3: TGTGCCAGCAGCCCCGAGAGCATGAACACTGAAGCTTTCTTT.

The chain uses TRBV7-7 and TRBJ2-5; 11 bases align to TRBD2. Trimming removed 7 bases from V and 4 bases from J; junction bases left unmatched: 11. Looked up from germline, CDR1 is SSHAT and CDR2 is FNYEAQ (reference sequence). CDR3 length equals 16 residues. For the CDR3, the DNA is TGTGCCAGCACCCCGACAGATAGCGGGGGGGTAGAGACCCAGTACTTC. Translation: CASTPTDSGGVETQYF.

This clone was found a few times. The chain links TRBV25-1 to TRBJ2-1; 9 bases align to TRBD1. The CDR3 totals 16 residues. V trimming: 5 bases; J trimming: 6 bases; junction bases outside the gene matches: 11. The germline V gene encodes CDR1 MGHDK and CDR2 SYGVNS. The CDR3 DNA reads as TGTGCCAGCAGTCCCGAGACAGGGGGTGTCGTCAATGAGCAGTTCTTC. This sequence encodes CASSPETGGVVNEQFF. Combining the CDR3 with reference TRBV25-1 and TRBJ2-1 gives the whole variable domain EADIYQTPRYLVIGTGKKITLECSQTMGHDKMYWYQQDPGMELHLIHYSYGVNSTEKGDLSSESTVSRIRTEHFPLTLESARPSHTSQYLCASSPETGGVVNEQFFGPGTRLTVL.

This clone has only a few counts. This chain connects TRBV5-8 to TRBJ1-2; no firm D call. Trimming took 2 bases from V and 0 from J, leaving 11 bases between them. The CDR3 is 15 amino acids. The germline gives CDR1 SGHTS, CDR2 YDEGEE. The CDR3 loop is CASSLEGWANYGYTF. The CDR3 coding sequence is TGTGCCAGCAGCTTAGAGGGATGGGCTAACTATGGCTACACCTTC.

The genes are TRBV7-9 and TRBJ2-7; possibly TRBD1 for D (5 bases). Trimming cost V 0 bases and J 2 bases, with 11 bases left between them. The CDR3 runs to 15 residues. Germline CDR1 SEHNR, CDR2 FQNEAQ (reference sequence). Here the CDR3 DNA reads TGTGCCAGCAGCTTAGCGCCCAAAGGGGCCTACGAGCAGTACTTC. Its translation: CASSLAPKGAYEQYF.

Remarks on this clone: The sample contains more than one DNA sequence encoding this CDR3. CDR3 region: CASSLDLYGYTF. CDR3 DNA: TGTGCCAGCAGCTTAGACCTCTATGGCTACACCTTC. V is TRBV7-9 and J is TRBJ1-2; D not certain. With 1 base removed from V and 4 bases from J, the gap between germline ends came to 4 bases. The CDR3 has 12 amino acids. Germline-derived CDR1 and CDR2 are SEHNR and FQNEAQ (reference sequence). Filled out from reference TRBV7-9 and TRBJ1-2, the complete variable domain reads DTGVSQNPRHKITKRGQNVTFRCDPISEHNRLYWYRQTLGQGPEFLTYFQNEAQLEKSRLLSDRFSAERPKGSFSTLEIQRTEQGDSAMYLCASSLDLYGYTFGSGTRLTVV.

The chain has TRBV11-3 and TRBJ2-7; D might be TRBD2 (6 bases). Trimming stripped 5 bases from V and 6 bases from J, with 11 bases between. The CDR3 extends over 12 amino acids. Germline CDR1 and CDR2: SGHNT and YENEEA. The CDR3 spells CASSPVGGEQYF. The CDR3 DNA reads as TGTGCCAGCAGCCCGGTGGGGGGCGAGCAGTACTTC. Full variable domain (outside the CDR3, taken from reference TRBV11-3 and TRBJ2-7): EAGVVQSPRYKIIEKKQPVAFWCNPISGHNTLYWYLQNLGQGPELLIRYENEEAVDDSQLPKDRFSAERLKGVDSTLKIQPAELGDSAVYLCASSPVGGEQYFGPGTRLTVT.

The chain recombines TRBV5-4 with TRBJ2-5; D possibly corresponds to TRBD2 (5 bases). V lost 2 bases and J lost 9, with 20 bases in between. Germline V CDR1 and CDR2: SGHNT, YYREEE (reference sequence). CDR3 length: 15 amino acids. CDR3 bases: TGTGCCAGCAGCTTCCGAGCGGTGTCCCCGGAGGCCCAGTACTTC. The encoded protein is CASSFRAVSPEAQYF.

V and J are TRBV6-1 and TRBJ2-6; D possibly corresponds to TRBD1 (5 bases). From germline, CDR1 is MNHNS and CDR2 SASEGT. Trimming left V 8 bases short and J 4 bases short, with 12 bases between. The CDR3 covers 14 residues. In nucleotides, the CDR3 is TGTGCCAGCGGCGCAGGGTCAGGGGCCAACGTCCTGACTTTC. Translation gives CASGAGSGANVLTF.

The rearrangement joins TRBV10-1 to TRBJ1-1; no clear D gene. The CDR3 extends over 14 amino acids. V lost 3 bases and J 1 base, leaving 9 bases between the germline ends. The V gene's germline CDR1 is WNHNN and CDR2 SYGVQD (reference sequence). CDR3 DNA sequence: TGCGCCAGCAGTGATAACGTGGGGAACACTGAAGCTTTCTTT. It specifies CASSDNVGNTEAFF.

Concerning this clone itself: At the DNA level, this CDR3 is encoded by other sequences in the same sample as well. The V gene is TRBV7-9, the J gene TRBJ2-5, with 9 bases identical to TRBD1. From germline, CDR1 is SEHNR and CDR2 FQNEAQ (reference sequence). J gave up 2 bases and V 1 base, and 2 bases lay outside the gene matches. The CDR3 runs 15 residues. The CDR3, as DNA: TGTGCCAGCAGCTTAGGGGGACAGGGACAAGAGACCCAGTACTTC. Protein: CASSLGGQGQETQYF.

The chain combines TRBV7-9 with TRBJ2-1; a weak D match, TRBD2 (6 bases). This CDR3 contains 15 residues. Germline loops: CDR1 SEHNR, CDR2 FQNEAQ (reference sequence). Trimming took off 3 bases at V and 3 bases at J, with 12 bases between the two ends. CDR3 bases: TGTGCCAGCAGCTTGTTCTCGGGACTCTACAATGAGCAGTTCTTC. Amino acid sequence: CASSLFSGLYNEQFF.

V usage is TRBV30 and J usage is TRBJ1-5, with D hard to call. The CDR3 contains 13 residues. V was trimmed by 1 base and J by 5 bases, leaving 9 bases between them. Germline CDR1 GTSNPN, CDR2 SVGIG (reference sequence). The chain's CDR3 is CAWSGGLHQPQHF. The CDR3 region has the DNA TGTGCCTGGAGTGGAGGGCTTCATCAGCCCCAGCATTTT.

This clone was seen a handful of times. The V and J genes are TRBV15 and TRBJ2-7, with 12 nucleotides matching TRBD2. V shed 5 bases and J 3 bases; nucleotides not matched to a gene: 11. The CDR3 is 17 amino acids. CDR1 and CDR2 from the germline V gene are LNHNV and YYDKDF (reference sequence). The CDR3, as DNA: TGTGCCACCAGCTCCCGTTCACTAGCGGGGGGAATCTACGAGCAGTACTTC. This codes for CATSSRSLAGGIYEQYF.

This clone was detected a few times. Other DNA sequences within the sample encode an identical CDR3. This chain links TRBV30 with TRBJ1-2; D call uncertain. This CDR3 contains 13 residues. V shed 0 bases and J shed 8 bases, with 13 bases lying between them. Looked up from germline, CDR1 is GTSNPN and CDR2 is SVGIG (reference sequence). The CDR3 nucleotides read TGTGCCTGGAGTGTACTGGGGAATTACGGCTACACCTTC. It is translated as CAWSVLGNYGYTF. The full variable domain, rest sourced from reference TRBV30 and TRBJ1-2, is SQTIHQWPATLVQPVGSPLSLECTVEGTSNPNLYWYRQAAGRGLQLLFYSVGIGQISSEVPQNLSASRPQDRQFILSSKKLLLSDSGFYLCAWSVLGNYGYTFGSGTRLTVV.